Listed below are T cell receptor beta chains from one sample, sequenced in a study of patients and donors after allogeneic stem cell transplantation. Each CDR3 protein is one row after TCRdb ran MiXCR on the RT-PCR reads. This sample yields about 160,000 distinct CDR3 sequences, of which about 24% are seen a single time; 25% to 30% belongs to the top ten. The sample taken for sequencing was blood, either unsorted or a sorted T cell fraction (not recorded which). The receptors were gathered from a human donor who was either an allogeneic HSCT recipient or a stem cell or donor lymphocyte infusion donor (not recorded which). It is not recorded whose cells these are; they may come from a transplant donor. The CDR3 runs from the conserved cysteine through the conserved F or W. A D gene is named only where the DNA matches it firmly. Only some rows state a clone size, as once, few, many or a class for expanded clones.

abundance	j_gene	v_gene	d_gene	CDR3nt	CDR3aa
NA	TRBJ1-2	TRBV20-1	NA	TGCAGTGCTATGTTGTCCGGAGGGGCTTATGGCTACACCTTC	CSAMLSGGAYGYTF
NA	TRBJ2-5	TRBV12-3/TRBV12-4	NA	TGTGCCAGCAGTTTTTCGTGGCGGTCCCAAGAGACCCAGTACTTC	CASSFSWRSQETQYF
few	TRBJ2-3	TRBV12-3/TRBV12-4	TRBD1	TGTGCCAGCAGAGCCAAAACAGGGGGCGCAGATACGCAGTATTTT	CASRAKTGGADTQYF
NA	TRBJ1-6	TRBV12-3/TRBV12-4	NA	TGTGCCAGCAGTAGACTCGGGGCAAATTCACCCCTCCACTTT	CASSRLGANSPLHF
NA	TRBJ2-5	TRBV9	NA	TGTGCCAGCAGCGTATTTACAGGACCTCAAGAGACCCAGTACTTC	CASSVFTGPQETQYF
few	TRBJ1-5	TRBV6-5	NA	TGTGCCACCGGGTGGGGCAGTCACAATCAGCCCCAGCATTTT	CATGWGSHNQPQHF
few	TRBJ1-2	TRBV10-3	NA	TGTGCCATCAGTGAGTCCCGGGCTCTGGGAGGCTACACCTTC	CAISESRALGGYTF
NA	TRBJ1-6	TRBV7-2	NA	TGTGCCAGCAGCTTAGGCAGGGGTTGGGCTTTGGGATCACCCCTCCACTTT	CASSLGRGWALGSPLHF
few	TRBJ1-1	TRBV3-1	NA	TGTGCCAGCAGCCAAGAGAGAACAGGGAGGGCTGAAGCTTTCTTT	CASSQERTGRAEAFF
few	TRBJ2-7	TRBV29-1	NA	TGCAGCGTTGAGGAAGCGTGGGAGCAGTACTTC	CSVEEAWEQYF
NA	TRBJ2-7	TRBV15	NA	TGTGCCACCAGCGACGTAACCATCTTCGCTTACGAGCAGTACTTC	CATSDVTIFAYEQYF
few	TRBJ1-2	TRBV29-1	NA	TGCAGCGTTGCCCCAGACGGTAACTATGGCTACACCTTC	CSVAPDGNYGYTF
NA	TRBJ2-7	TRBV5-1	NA	TGCGCCAGCAGCTTGGAAGCTGGGTTTAGTTCCTACGAGCAGTACTTC	CASSLEAGFSSYEQYF
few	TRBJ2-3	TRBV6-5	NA	TGTGCCAGCAGTTACCAACGTATCTTAGGGGATACGCAGTATTTT	CASSYQRILGDTQYF
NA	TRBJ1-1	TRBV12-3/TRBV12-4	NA	TGTGCCAGCAGGGAGGGGGGGGCACCCTGGGCTTTCTTT	CASREGGAPWAFF
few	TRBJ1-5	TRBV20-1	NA	TGCAGTGCTAGACGCGGGTTTAGCAATCAGCCCCAGCATTTT	CSARRGFSNQPQHF
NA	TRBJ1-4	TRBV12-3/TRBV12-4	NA	TGTGCCACAAAACCGGCCCGACCCCATGAAAAACTGTTTTTT	CATKPARPHEKLFF
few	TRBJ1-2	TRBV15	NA	TGTGCCACCAGCAGAGACCGGGACAACCATGGCTACACCTTC	CATSRDRDNHGYTF
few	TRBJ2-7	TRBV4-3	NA	TGCGCCAGCAGCCAAGATGGCTCGAGTCTCTACGAGCAGTACTTC	CASSQDGSSLYEQYF
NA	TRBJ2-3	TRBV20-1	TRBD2	TGCAGTGCCCAGGCTCACGGGAGGGCCGATGCAGATACGCAGTATTTT	CSAQAHGRADADTQYF
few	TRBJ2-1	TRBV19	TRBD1	TGTGCCAGTTCTGACAGGGCTAGATACAATGAGCAGTTCTTC	CASSDRARYNEQFF
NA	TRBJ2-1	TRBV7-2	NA	TGTGCCAGCAGTCTCCGCGGCAATGAGCAGTTCTTC	CASSLRGNEQFF
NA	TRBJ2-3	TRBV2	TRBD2	TGTGCCAGCAGTCCGGGACTAGCGGGGGCCCAAACTAGCACAGATACGCAGTATTTT	CASSPGLAGAQTSTDTQYF
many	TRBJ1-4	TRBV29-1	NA	TGCAGCGTTGAAGGGGACGGCCTAAATGAAAAACTGTTTTTT	CSVEGDGLNEKLFF
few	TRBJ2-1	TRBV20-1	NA	TGCAGTGCTAGAGATAGCCGTCTAGCGTCCAATGAGCAGTTCTTC	CSARDSRLASNEQFF
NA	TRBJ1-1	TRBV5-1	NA	TGCGCCAGCAGCTTATCCGGGCAGAACACTGAAGCTTTCTTT	CASSLSGQNTEAFF
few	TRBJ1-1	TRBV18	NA	TGTGCCAGCTCGCCCCAAAGGGGGGTCGACACTGAAGCTTTCTTT	CASSPQRGVDTEAFF
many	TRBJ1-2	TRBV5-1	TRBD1	TGCGCCAGCAGCGAGGACAGGGCATTCTATGGCTACACCTTC	CASSEDRAFYGYTF
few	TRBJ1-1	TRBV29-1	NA	TGCAGCGGGGGGGTGACTGAAGCTTTCTTT	CSGGVTEAFF
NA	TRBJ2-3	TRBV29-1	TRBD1	TGCAGCCTTGAGGTAGACAGGGGGCCGGTAGATACGCAGTATTTT	CSLEVDRGPVDTQYF